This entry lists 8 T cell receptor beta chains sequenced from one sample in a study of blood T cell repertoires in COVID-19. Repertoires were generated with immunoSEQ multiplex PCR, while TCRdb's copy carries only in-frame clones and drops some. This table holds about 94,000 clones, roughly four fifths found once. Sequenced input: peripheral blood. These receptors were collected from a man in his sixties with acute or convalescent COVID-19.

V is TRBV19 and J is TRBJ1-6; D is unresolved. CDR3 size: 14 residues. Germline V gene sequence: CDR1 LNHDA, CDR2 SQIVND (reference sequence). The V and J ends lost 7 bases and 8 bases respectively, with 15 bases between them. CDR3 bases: TGTGCCAGTAAAGGTGGGCCTTTAGATTCACCCCTCCACTTT. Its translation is CASKGGPLDSPLHF.

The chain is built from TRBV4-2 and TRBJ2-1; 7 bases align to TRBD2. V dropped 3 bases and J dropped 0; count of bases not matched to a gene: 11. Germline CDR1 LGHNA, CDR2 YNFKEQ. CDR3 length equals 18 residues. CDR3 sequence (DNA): TGTGCCAGCAGCCAGTCGATCGGGGGGTACAGCTCCTACAATGAGCAGTTCTTC. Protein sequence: CASSQSIGGYSSYNEQFF.

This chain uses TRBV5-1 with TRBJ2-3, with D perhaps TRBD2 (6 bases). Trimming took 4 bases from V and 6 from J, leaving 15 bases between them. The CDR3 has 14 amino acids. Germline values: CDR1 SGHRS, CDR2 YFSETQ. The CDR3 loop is CASSRGLREDTQYF. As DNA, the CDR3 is TGCGCCAGCAGCAGGGGACTCAGGGAGGATACGCAGTATTTT.

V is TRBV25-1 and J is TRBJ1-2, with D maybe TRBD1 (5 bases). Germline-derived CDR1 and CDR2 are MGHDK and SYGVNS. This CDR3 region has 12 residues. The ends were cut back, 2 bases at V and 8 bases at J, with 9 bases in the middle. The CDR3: CASSEQGMGYTF. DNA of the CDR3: TGTGCCAGCAGTGAACAGGGAATGGGCTACACCTTC.

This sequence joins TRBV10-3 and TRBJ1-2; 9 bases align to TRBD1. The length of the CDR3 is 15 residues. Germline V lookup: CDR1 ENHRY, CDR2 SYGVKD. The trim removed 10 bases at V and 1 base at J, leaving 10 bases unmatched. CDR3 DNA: TGTGCCACCCATGGCGGGACAGGGATTAACTATGGCTACACCTTC. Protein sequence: CATHGGTGINYGYTF.

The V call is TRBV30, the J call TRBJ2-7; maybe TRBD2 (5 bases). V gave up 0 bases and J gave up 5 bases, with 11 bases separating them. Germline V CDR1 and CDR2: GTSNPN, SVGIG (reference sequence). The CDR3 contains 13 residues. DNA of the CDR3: TGTGCCTGGAGTGTTGGCGGGTTCGACGAGCAGTACTTC. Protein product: CAWSVGGFDEQYF.

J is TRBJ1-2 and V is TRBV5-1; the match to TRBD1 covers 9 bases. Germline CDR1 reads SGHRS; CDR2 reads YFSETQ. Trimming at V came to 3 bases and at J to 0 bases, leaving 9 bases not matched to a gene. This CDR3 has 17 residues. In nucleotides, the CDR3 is TGCGCCAGCAGCTCGGACAGGGGAATCCCTTCTAACTATGGCTACACCTTC. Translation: CASSSDRGIPSNYGYTF.

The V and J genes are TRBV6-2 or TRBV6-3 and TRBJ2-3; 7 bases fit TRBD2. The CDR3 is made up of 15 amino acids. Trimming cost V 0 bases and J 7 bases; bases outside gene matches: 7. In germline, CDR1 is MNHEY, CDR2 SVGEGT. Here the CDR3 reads CASSYSGDYKNTQYF. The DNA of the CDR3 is TGTGCCAGCAGTTACTCTGGGGACTATAAGAATACGCAGTATTTT.